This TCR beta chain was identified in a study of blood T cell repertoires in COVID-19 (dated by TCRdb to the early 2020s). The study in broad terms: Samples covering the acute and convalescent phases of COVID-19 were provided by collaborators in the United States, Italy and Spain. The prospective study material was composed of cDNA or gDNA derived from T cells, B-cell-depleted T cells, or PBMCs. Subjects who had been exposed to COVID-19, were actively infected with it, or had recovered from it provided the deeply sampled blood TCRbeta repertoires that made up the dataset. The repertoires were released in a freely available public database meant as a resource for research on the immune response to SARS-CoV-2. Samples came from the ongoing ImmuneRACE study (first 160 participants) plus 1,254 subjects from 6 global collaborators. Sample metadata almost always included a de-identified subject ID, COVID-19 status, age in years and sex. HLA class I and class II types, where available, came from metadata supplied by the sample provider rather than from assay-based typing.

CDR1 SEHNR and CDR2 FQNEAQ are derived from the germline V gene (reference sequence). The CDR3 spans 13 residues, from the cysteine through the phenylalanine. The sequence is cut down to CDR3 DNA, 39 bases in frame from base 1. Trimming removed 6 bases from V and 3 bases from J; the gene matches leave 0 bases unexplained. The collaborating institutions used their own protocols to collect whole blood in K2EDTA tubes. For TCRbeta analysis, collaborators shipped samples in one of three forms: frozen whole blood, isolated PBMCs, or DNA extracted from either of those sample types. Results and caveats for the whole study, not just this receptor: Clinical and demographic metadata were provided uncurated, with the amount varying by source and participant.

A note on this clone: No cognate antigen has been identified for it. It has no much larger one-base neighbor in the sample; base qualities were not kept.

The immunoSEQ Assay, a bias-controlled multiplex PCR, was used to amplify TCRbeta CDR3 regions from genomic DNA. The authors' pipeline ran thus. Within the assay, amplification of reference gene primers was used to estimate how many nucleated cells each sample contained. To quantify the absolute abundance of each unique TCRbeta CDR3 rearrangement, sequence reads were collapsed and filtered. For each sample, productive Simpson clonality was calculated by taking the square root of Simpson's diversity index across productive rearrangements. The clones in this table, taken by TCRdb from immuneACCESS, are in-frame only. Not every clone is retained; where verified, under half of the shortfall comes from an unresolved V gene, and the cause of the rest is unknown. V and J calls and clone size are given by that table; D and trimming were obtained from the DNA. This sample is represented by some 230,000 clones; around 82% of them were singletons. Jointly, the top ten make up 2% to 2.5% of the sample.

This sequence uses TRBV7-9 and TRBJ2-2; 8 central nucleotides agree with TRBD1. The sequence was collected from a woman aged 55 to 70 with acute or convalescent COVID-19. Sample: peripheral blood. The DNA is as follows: TGTGCCAGCAGGACAGGGGACACCGGGGAGCTGTTTTTT. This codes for CASRTGDTGELFF.